The next 18 T cell receptor beta chains were all read from a single sample in a study of T cells after posttransplantation cyclophosphamide. Assay used: immunoSEQ multiplex PCR; TCRdb lists only in-frame clones, some missing. The sample consists of under 8,500 clones, approximately 70% of them appearing once. Treatment was busulfan-fludarabine conditioning, a marrow graft, and cyclophosphamide on days +3 and +4. Sequencing used PBMCs, obtained 1,400 to 1,500 days after allogeneic stem cell transplant with posttransplant cyclophosphamide. The receptors derive from a male patient in his thirties who received an allogeneic stem cell transplant from a related donor, was CMV-positive, and had acute GVHD only. Some T cells may be supplied by the graft donor.

This chain links TRBV7-9 with TRBJ2-7; 10 bases line up with TRBD2. Per the germline V gene, CDR1 is SEHNR and CDR2 is FQNEAQ (reference sequence). CDR3 length equals 14 residues. V shed 2 bases, J shed 4 bases, and the junction held 2 bases outside the gene matches. Here the CDR3 DNA reads TGTGCCAGCAGCTTACAGCGGGGGGGGTACGAGCAGTACTTC. Its protein product is CASSLQRGGYEQYF.

This clone showed up just a few times. The chain has TRBV5-1 and TRBJ2-5; no clear D. Germline V gene sequence: CDR1 SGHRS, CDR2 YFSETQ. V was shortened by 0 bases and J by 5 bases, with 2 bases between the two germline ends. The CDR3 extends over 11 amino acids. CDR3 amino acids: CASSLAETQYF. As DNA, the CDR3 is TGCGCCAGCAGCTTGGCGGAGACCCAGTACTTC.

This chain uses TRBV7-2 with TRBJ2-3; TRBD2 agrees at 7 bases. The V segment lost 5 bases and the J segment 5 bases; nucleotides outside the gene matches: 13. Germline assignment: CDR1 SGHTA and CDR2 FQGNSA. The CDR3 is made up of 16 amino acids. CDR3 coding DNA: TGTGCCAGCAGCACTCTAGCGGCTTCGGGTAGAGATACGCAGTATTTT. Protein product: CASSTLAASGRDTQYF.

The rearrangement links TRBV7-9 to TRBJ2-2; the match to TRBD1 covers 10 bases. CDR1 is SEHNR and CDR2 is FQNEAQ in the germline V gene (reference sequence). This CDR3 has 14 amino acids. The J segment lost 8 bases and the V segment lost 6 bases, leaving 6 bases of the junction unmatched. CDR3 DNA: TGTGCCAGCAGGACGGACAGGGGGAGAGGGGAGCTGTTTTTT. This gives the protein CASRTDRGRGELFF.

The V gene is TRBV28, the J gene TRBJ1-2, with D uncertain. This CDR3 is built from 13 residues. CDR1 and CDR2 (germline): MDHEN, SYDVKM. Trimming cost V 3 bases and J 4 bases, with 9 bases left between them. Written as DNA, the CDR3 is TGTGCCAGCAGTTTGGGCCAGACCTATGGCTACACCTTC. Protein: CASSLGQTYGYTF.

The J gene is TRBJ1-6, the V gene TRBV28; D is possibly TRBD1 (5 bases). The CDR3 consists of 14 residues. Trimming took off 6 bases at V and 10 bases at J, with 16 bases between the two ends. Germline assignment: CDR1 MDHEN and CDR2 SYDVKM. CDR3: CASSTGRVRSPLHF. The CDR3, as DNA: TGTGCCAGCAGCACTGGCAGGGTTAGATCACCCCTCCACTTT. The full variable domain, rest sourced from reference TRBV28 and TRBJ1-6, is DVKVTQSSRYLVKRTGEKVFLECVQDMDHENMFWYRQDPGLGLRLIYFSYDVKMKEKGDIPEGYSVSREKKERFSLILESASTNQTSMYLCASSTGRVRSPLHFGNGTRLTVT.

V and J are TRBV13 and TRBJ2-5; D is possibly TRBD2 (5 bases). Germline V gene sequence: CDR1 PRHDT, CDR2 FYEKMQ (reference sequence). V lost 3 bases and J lost 1, with 6 bases in between. The CDR3 spans 13 residues. CDR3 residues: CASSFGVQETQYF. As DNA, the CDR3 is TGTGCCAGCAGCTTCGGGGTCCAAGAGACCCAGTACTTC.

The rearrangement uses TRBV4-1 and TRBJ2-5, with D possibly being TRBD1 (6 bases). Between the trimmed V and J ends, which lost 3 bases and 0 bases, there was a span of 8 bases. In germline, CDR1 is MGHRA, CDR2 YSYEKL. The CDR3 sequence is 14 residues long. Written as DNA, the CDR3 is TGCGCCAGCAGCCATGGACAGTACCAAGAGACCCAGTACTTC. Translation gives CASSHGQYQETQYF.

This clone was seen a few times. This chain joins TRBV5-1 and TRBJ1-4; perhaps TRBD1 as D (5 bases). Trimming stripped 4 bases from V and 8 bases from J, with 18 bases between. Germline V gives CDR1 SGHRS, CDR2 YFSETQ. CDR3 length: 15 residues. CDR3 in amino acids: CASSSDSPNREKLFF. The CDR3 nucleotides read TGCGCCAGCAGCAGTGACAGCCCGAATCGGGAAAAACTGTTTTTT. The full variable domain, completed using reference TRBV5-1 and TRBJ1-4, is KAGVTQTPRYLIKTRGQQVTLSCSPISGHRSVSWYQQTPGQGLQFLFEYFSETQRNKGNFPGRFSGRQFSNSRSEMNVSTLELGDSALYLCASSSDSPNREKLFFGSGTQLSVL.

This sequence joins TRBV19 and TRBJ1-2; the D gene is possibly TRBD1 (6 bases). This CDR3 is built from 13 residues. Trimming cost V 6 bases and J 3 bases, with 11 bases left between them. CDR1 and CDR2 (germline): LNHDA, SQIVND (reference sequence). The CDR3 nucleotides read TGTGCCAGTAGATCCACAGGGCACTATGGCTACACCTTC. It is translated as CASRSTGHYGYTF.

About this clone itself: The sample carries other DNA sequences with the same CDR3. The rearrangement joins TRBV7-9 to TRBJ1-1; D ambiguous. The CDR3 length is 14 residues. Germline V CDR1 and CDR2: SEHNR, FQNEAQ (reference sequence). The V gene lost 1 base and the J gene lost 2 bases, with 8 bases spanning the gap. CDR3 coding DNA: TGTGCCAGCAGCTTAGTACGGAGAAACACTGAAGCTTTCTTT. This sequence encodes CASSLVRRNTEAFF. The full variable domain, in which reference TRBV7-9 and TRBJ1-1 provide the parts outside the CDR3, is DTGVSQNPRHKITKRGQNVTFRCDPISEHNRLYWYRQTLGQGPEFLTYFQNEAQLEKSRLLSDRFSAERPKGSFSTLEIQRTEQGDSAMYLCASSLVRRNTEAFFGQGTRLTVV.

This clone has just a few counts. This chain joins TRBV7-2 and TRBJ2-7; D unclear. Germline V lookup: CDR1 SGHTA, CDR2 FQGNSA. Trimming took off 1 base at V and 6 bases at J, with 4 bases between the two ends. The CDR3 runs 11 residues. CDR3 in DNA: TGTGCCAGCAGCTTAGTCTTCGAGCAGTACTTC. This encodes CASSLVFEQYF.

J is TRBJ2-4 and V is TRBV28; a possible D gene is TRBD2 (6 bases). The CDR3 contains 17 residues. Deletions cut 4 bases from V and 0 bases from J, with 16 bases between. The V gene's germline CDR1 is MDHEN and CDR2 SYDVKM. The CDR3 is CASSSYLGGIAKNIQYF. CDR3 DNA: TGTGCCAGCAGTTCCTACTTGGGGGGTATAGCCAAAAACATTCAGTACTTC.

This clone was observed once. The genes are TRBV11-2 and TRBJ2-5; possibly TRBD2 for D (5 bases). Germline-derived CDR1 and CDR2 are SGHAT and FQNNGV. This CDR3 contains 15 residues. V lost 4 bases and J lost 2, with 14 bases in between. CDR3 coding DNA: TGTGCCAGCAGCTACGAACTAGGAGATCAAGAGACCCAGTACTTC. It yields the protein CASSYELGDQETQYF.

The CDR3 loop is CASSPQGLGTEAFF. The CDR3 DNA is TGTGCCAGCAGCCCTCAGGGACTCGGCACTGAAGCTTTCTTT. V and J are TRBV7-9 and TRBJ1-1; TRBD1 might be the D (5 bases). This CDR3 spans 14 amino acids. V dropped 5 bases and J dropped 4 bases, with 14 bases sitting between them. Germline V gene sequence: CDR1 SEHNR, CDR2 FQNEAQ (reference sequence).

This clone was detected a few times. The rearrangement joins TRBV4-2 to TRBJ2-7; D is possibly TRBD1 (6 bases). V dropped 1 base and J dropped 2 bases, with 9 bases sitting between them. This CDR3 region has 14 residues. CDR1 and CDR2 from the germline V gene are LGHNA and YNFKEQ. The CDR3 region has the DNA TGTGCCAGCAGCCAAGGTGGACAGACCTACGAGCAGTACTTC. This codes for CASSQGGQTYEQYF.

This chain connects TRBV5-1 to TRBJ2-1; TRBD1 matches at 9 bases. Germline CDR1 SGHRS, CDR2 YFSETQ. With 3 bases clipped from V and 3 bases from J, the junction kept 4 bases outside the gene matches. The CDR3 totals 15 residues. The CDR3 nucleotides are TGCGCCAGCAGCTCGCCGGGACAGGGCTACAATGAGCAGTTCTTC. It codes for CASSSPGQGYNEQFF.

This clone was seen a single time. The rearrangement links TRBV10-3 to TRBJ2-1, with D possibly TRBD2 on 6 matching bases. The CDR3 has 12 residues. Trimming removed 7 bases at V and 6 bases at J, with 10 bases between. Germline CDR1 reads ENHRY; CDR2 reads SYGVKD. CDR3 DNA sequence: TGTGCCATCACCACGGGAGTCAATGAGCAGTTCTTC. Translation gives CAITTGVNEQFF.